These T cell receptor beta chains were read from a single sample in a study of T cells in Graves' hyperthyroidism and ophthalmopathy. TCRdb passed the multiplex PCR reads through MiXCR, listing each CDR3 protein once. This table holds about 270,000 distinct CDR3 sequences, approximately 20% found once. Sequencing was performed on blood. The receptors originated from a man aged 25 to 40 with Graves' ophthalmopathy. CDR3s include the opening cysteine and the closing phenylalanine or tryptophan.

CDR3aa	j_gene	v_gene
CASSHGGLAKNIQYF	TRBJ2-4	TRBV5-6
CASKPMVSGKETQYF	TRBJ2-5	TRBV6-1
CSTSSGFETQYF	TRBJ2-5	TRBV20-1
CASDPSGGAGGANVLTF	TRBJ2-6	TRBV7-2
CASRRTGETEAFF	TRBJ1-1	TRBV28
CASSVLRGSSPLHF	TRBJ1-6	TRBV28
CASSLDGGANVLTF	TRBJ2-6	TRBV19
CASSLGQVKNPQHF	TRBJ1-5	TRBV3-1
CAWSVYVMNTEAFF	TRBJ1-1	TRBV30
CALTSTGNTIYF	TRBJ1-3	TRBV30
CASRLGTDYGYTF	TRBJ1-2	TRBV6-1
CATSTGLPLGTDTQYF	TRBJ2-3	TRBV11-3
CASSIAGTRNTGELFF	TRBJ2-2	TRBV28
CASRQLAGEGEQYF	TRBJ2-7	TRBV6-2/TRBV6-3
CASGETGEPGELFF	TRBJ2-2	TRBV2
CTSSLLLQENYGYTF	TRBJ1-2	TRBV7-9
CASSLVSSGKRTTNEQFF	TRBJ2-1	TRBV5-1
CASSLGDAIQYF	TRBJ2-4	TRBV7-2
CASSQSGGEQFF	TRBJ2-1	TRBV4-1
CASSLGRTGANTEAFF	TRBJ1-1	TRBV7-8
CASSFTLSGSGTDTQYF	TRBJ2-3	TRBV5-5
CARERSYEQYF	TRBJ2-7	TRBV24-1
CASGLTVYEQYF	TRBJ2-7	TRBV12-5
CASRSKTGPKQYF	TRBJ2-3	TRBV28
CATSAARQGGGELFF	TRBJ2-2	TRBV24-1
CASSRRTSGNSRPSYEQYF	TRBJ2-7	TRBV7-9
CASSEAAEQYF	TRBJ2-7	TRBV6-1
CSVKFTGGMAEAFF	TRBJ1-1	TRBV20-1
CASSRGQGSAGETQYF	TRBJ2-5	TRBV4-1
CASSLLTRTSYNEQFF	TRBJ2-1	TRBV5-8
CASSQPGGSEQYF	TRBJ2-7	TRBV2
CASSDTSGGYNEQFF	TRBJ2-1	TRBV12-3/TRBV12-4
CASSEKAVRPANF	TRBJ1-5	TRBV6-1
CASSRSLAGGHTQYF	TRBJ2-3	TRBV19
CAAGQGASQPQHF	TRBJ1-5	TRBV30
CASSSATRAGRVNSPLHF	TRBJ1-6	TRBV6-5
CASRTGQGPTEAFF	TRBJ1-1	TRBV28
CATSTGTRGTDTQYF	TRBJ2-3	TRBV15
CASSDYLSTDTQYF	TRBJ2-3	TRBV7-2
CASTKTGEHYGYTF	TRBJ1-2	TRBV5-1
CATRGGATNEKLFF	TRBJ1-4	TRBV27
CASSVVPLGAQYF	TRBJ2-5	TRBV9
CASRGDRVSSGYTF	TRBJ1-2	TRBV28
CASSSDRGSTEAFF	TRBJ1-1	TRBV6-5
CASSYSNSGRVNEQFF	TRBJ2-1	TRBV6-5
CASKGLAGRETQYF	TRBJ2-5	TRBV6-1
CASSWGTALDTQYF	TRBJ2-3	TRBV7-8
CATSSPVMNYGYTF	TRBJ1-2	TRBV24-1
CASSTGGENTEAFF	TRBJ1-1	TRBV18
CASRAQSYGYTF	TRBJ1-2	TRBV6-1
CASSPFPSTDTQYF	TRBJ2-3	TRBV7-6
CASSPGDGFHYGYTF	TRBJ1-2	TRBV5-1
CASSHGTSGSYEQYF	TRBJ2-7	TRBV25-1
CASSAGEVQPQHF	TRBJ1-5	TRBV6-1